This T cell receptor beta chain is from a study of blood T cell repertoires in COVID-19. The wider study: Acute-phase and convalescent COVID-19 samples originated in the United States, Italy and Spain. Sources were T cells, B-cell-depleted T cells, or PBMCs; the material itself was cDNA or gDNA.

Original methodology: Nucleated cell number was recorded as an estimate derived from reference gene primer amplification. The data were produced by immunoSEQ multiplex PCR, yet TCRdb's version contains in-frame clones alone and is incomplete. V, J and clone size reflect that table, while D and trimming were determined from the DNA. The sample has about 190,000 clones, over 75% seen once. Trimming removed 0 bases from V and 2 bases from J, with 12 bases in between. From germline, CDR1 is SQVTM and CDR2 ANQGSEA. The CDR3 runs to 15 residues. This clone has a single count. The chain has TRBV29-1 and TRBJ2-3; D call uncertain. The sample consisted of peripheral blood. This clonotype was sampled from a woman aged 40 to 50 who had recovered from COVID-19. The CDR3, as DNA: TGCAGCGTTGAAGATAGCCAGCTTGACACAGATACGCAGTATTTT. Residues: CSVEDSQLDTDTQYF.